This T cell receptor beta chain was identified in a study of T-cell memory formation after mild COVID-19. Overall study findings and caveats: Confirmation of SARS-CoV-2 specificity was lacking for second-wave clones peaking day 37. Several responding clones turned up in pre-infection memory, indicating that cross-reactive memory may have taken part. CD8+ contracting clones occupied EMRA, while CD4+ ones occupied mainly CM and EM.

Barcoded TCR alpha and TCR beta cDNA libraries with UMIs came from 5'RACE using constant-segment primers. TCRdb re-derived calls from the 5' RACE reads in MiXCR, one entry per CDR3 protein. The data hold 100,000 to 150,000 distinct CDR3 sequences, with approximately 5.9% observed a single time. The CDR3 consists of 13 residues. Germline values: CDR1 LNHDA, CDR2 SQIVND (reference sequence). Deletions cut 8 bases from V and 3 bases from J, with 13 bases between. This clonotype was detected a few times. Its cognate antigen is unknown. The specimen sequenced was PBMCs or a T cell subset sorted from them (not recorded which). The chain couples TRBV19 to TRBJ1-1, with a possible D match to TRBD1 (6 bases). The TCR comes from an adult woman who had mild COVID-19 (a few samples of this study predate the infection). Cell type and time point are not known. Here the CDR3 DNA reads TGTGCCAGTGCCCGACAGGTAGACACTGAAGCTTTCTTT. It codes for CASARQVDTEAFF. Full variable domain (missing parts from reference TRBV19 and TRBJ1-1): DGGITQSPKYLFRKEGQNVTLSCEQNLNHDAMYWYRQDPGQGLRLIYYSQIVNDFQKGDIAEGYSVSREKKESFPLTVTSAQKNPTAFYLCASARQVDTEAFFGQGTRLTVV.